This T cell receptor (beta chain) was documented in a study of PD-1 blockade in classical Hodgkin lymphoma. V gave up 2 bases and J gave up 6 bases, with 17 bases separating them. Looked up from germline, CDR1 is LGHNT and CDR2 is FRNRAP. The CDR3 length is 15 residues. Study-wide results and caveats: Relative to healthy donors, newly diagnosed patients reportedly had lower baseline TCR diversity, which was reported as lower still in relapsed/refractory patients.

Described time point: cycle 4 day 1 (C4D1), after five to seven weeks of nivolumab. The patients all showed relapse after autologous stem cell transplantation, while their brentuximab vedotin exposure varied. Clones were sequenced by immunoSEQ multiplex PCR, and TCRdb holds only the in-frame ones, with some missing. The repertoire has about 92,000 clones, about 83% of them found once; the top ten carry approximately 15%. Of note for this clone: What it binds is not known.

The rearrangement joins TRBV12-5 to TRBJ2-7; weak D call: TRBD2 (6 bases). Specimen: peripheral blood mononuclear cells (PBMCs), collected before the fourth cycle of nivolumab. This TCR was sampled from a human donor with classical Hodgkin lymphoma. CDR3 in DNA: TGTGCTAGTGGTTTGACCTCGGGGTCCGGGGGCGAGCAGTACTTC. Protein sequence: CASGLTSGSGGEQYF.